This T cell receptor (beta chain) appears in the sequencing data of a study of long-term antiretroviral therapy in people with HIV. About the study: It was about a decade before the 2015 immediate-ART recommendation that the earliest samples were taken. The study's findings and limits: Whichever time point was examined, clones expanded before ART dominated the repertoire.

The germline CDR1 and CDR2 sequences are SGDLS and YYNGEE. The CDR3 contains 18 residues. V gave up 4 bases and J gave up 4 bases; unmatched junction bases: 10. In regard to this clone: Its antigen is undetermined.

The immunoSEQ assay was v3.0, run at survey level. Measured with immunoSEQ multiplex PCR; TCRdb has only the in-frame clones, and not every one. The table shows around 34,000 clones, with around 86% occurring only once. The sample in question was unsorted PBMCs, obtained 1.5 years after starting antiretroviral therapy. V usage is TRBV9 and J usage is TRBJ2-2; 13 bases are a match to TRBD2. The source of this sequence is a man aged 18-30 years with HIV. The CDR3 DNA sequence: TGTGCCAGCAGCTTCCCCGGGACTAGCGGGAAAGGCACCGGGGAGCTGTTTTTT. It encodes CASSFPGTSGKGTGELFF. The full variable domain, rest sourced from reference TRBV9 and TRBJ2-2, is DSGVTQTPKHLITATGQRVTLRCSPRSGDLSVYWYQQSLDQGLQFLIQYYNGEERAKGNILERFSAQQFPDLHSELNLSSLELGDSALYFCASSFPGTSGKGTGELFFGEGSRLTVL.